The present T cell receptor beta chain was sequenced within a study of blood T cell repertoires in COVID-19. Study in general: Samples representing acute and convalescent COVID-19 were sourced from the United States, Italy and Spain. Sample material is recorded as cDNA or gDNA derived from T cells, B-cell-depleted T cells, or PBMCs.

Germline CDR1 reads SGHTA; CDR2 reads FQGNSA. This CDR3 comprises 14 residues. V was shortened by 5 bases and J by 5 bases, with 13 bases between the two germline ends. In the original processing: Nucleated cell counts were estimated from reference gene primer amplification. Profiled with immunoSEQ multiplex PCR; TCRdb holds only in-frame clones, not every one. Clone size and the V and J calls come from that table; the DNA yielded D and trimming. Among approximately 160,000 clones listed, 70% to 85% were seen once. The receptor was derived from a woman in her 50s in a cohort sampled during active or convalescent COVID-19. This rearrangement joins TRBV7-2 to TRBJ1-3, with a possible D match to TRBD1 (5 bases). The sample taken for sequencing was peripheral blood. For the CDR3, the DNA is TGTGCCAGCAGCGTACAGGTAGATCGAAACACCATATATTTT. This sequence encodes CASSVQVDRNTIYF.